Listed below are T cell receptor beta chains from one sample, sequenced in a study of shared clonotypes between healthy human individuals. Sequenced by immunoSEQ multiplex PCR; TCRdb stores in-frame clones only, minus some. The sample contains roughly 1.5 million clones, approximately 98% of which appear only once. The sequenced material came from naive CD4+ T cells sorted from blood. Receptor source: a man aged 25 to 40 in good health. Each CDR3 is given with its conserved first and last residue. D genes are given only for firm matches. Size tells how often a clone was seen (once, few, many) or the class of an expanded clone, and some rows leave it out.

>NA|TRBJ2-3|TRBD1|TRBV11-3
CASSPPGQGSTDTQYF
TGTGCCAGCAGCCCCCCGGGACAGGGAAGCACAGATACGCAGTATTTT
>NA|TRBJ2-3|NA|TRBV19
CASSIQSTDTQYF
TGTGCCAGTAGTATACAGAGCACAGATACGCAGTATTTT
>NA|TRBJ2-7|NA|TRBV11-2
CASRFGGLPSNEQYF
TGTGCCAGCAGATTTGGTGGACTTCCTAGCAACGAGCAGTACTTC
>NA|TRBJ1-1|NA|TRBV9
CASSVQGSWGTEAFF
TGTGCCAGCAGCGTCCAGGGGTCGTGGGGCACTGAAGCTTTCTTT
>NA|TRBJ1-5|NA|TRBV2
CASSENGNSNQPQHF
TGTGCCAGCAGTGAAAATGGGAATAGCAATCAGCCCCAGCATTTT
>NA|TRBJ2-7|TRBD2|TRBV10-3
CAISWTSGTYEQYF
TGTGCCATCAGTTGGACTAGCGGCACCTACGAGCAGTACTTC
>NA|TRBJ2-5|NA|TRBV5-1
CASSLAGSQETQYF
TGCGCCAGCAGCTTGGCCGGGTCCCAAGAGACCCAGTACTTC
>NA|TRBJ1-1|NA|TRBV27
CASSLRGQRQNTEAFF
TGTGCCAGCAGTTTACGAGGACAGCGACAGAACACTGAAGCTTTCTTT
>NA|TRBJ2-7|NA|TRBV10-3
CAIRQGGGWEQYF
TGTGCCATACGACAGGGAGGGGGATGGGAGCAGTACTTC
>once|TRBJ2-3|TRBD2|TRBV7-3
CASSTGLAGLGDTQYF
TGTGCCAGCAGCACAGGACTAGCGGGATTGGGAGATACGCAGTATTTT
>NA|TRBJ2-3|NA|TRBV7-2
CASSFTGRVDTQYF
TGTGCCAGCAGCTTTACAGGGAGGGTTGATACGCAGTATTTT
>NA|TRBJ1-1|NA|TRBV6-1
CASSEAVTGPAFF
TGTGCCAGCAGTGAAGCGGTAACGGGGCCAGCTTTCTTT
>NA|TRBJ1-2|NA|TRBV6-5
CASSYAGGNYGYTF
TGTGCCAGCAGTTACGCCGGCGGAAACTATGGCTACACCTTC
>NA|TRBJ2-1|NA|TRBV30
CAWSVQIIYNEQFF
TGTGCCTGGAGTGTCCAGATAATCTACAATGAGCAGTTCTTC
>NA|TRBJ1-2|TRBD1|TRBV30
CATTTGTNYGYTF
TGTGCCACCACGACAGGGACTAACTATGGCTACACCTTC
>NA|TRBJ2-7|NA|TRBV11-2
CASSPSVGYEQYF
TGTGCCAGCAGCCCTAGTGTGGGGTACGAGCAGTACTTC
>once|TRBJ2-7|NA|TRBV7-2
CASSLVVARESYEQYF
TGTGCCAGCAGCTTAGTAGTCGCCAGGGAATCCTACGAGCAGTACTTC
>NA|TRBJ2-7|TRBD1|TRBV11-2
CASSLATGALYGQYF
TGTGCCAGCAGCCTAGCGACAGGGGCCCTGTACGGGCAGTACTTC
>NA|TRBJ2-6|NA|TRBV5-4
CASSPRPAGANVLTF
TGTGCCAGCAGCCCGCGGCCGGCTGGGGCCAACGTCCTGACTTTC
>NA|TRBJ1-5|NA|TRBV6-1
CASSEALSSPQHF
TGTGCCAGCAGTGAAGCGCTGAGCAGCCCCCAGCATTTT
>NA|TRBJ2-3|NA|TRBV7-2
CASSLVGGPDTQYF
TGTGCCAGCAGCTTAGTCGGGGGCCCAGATACGCAGTATTTT
>few|TRBJ1-2|TRBD1|TRBV11-2
CASSSDRVGYTF
TGTGCCAGCAGCTCCGACAGGGTTGGCTACACCTTC
>once|TRBJ2-1|NA|TRBV5-4
CASSLGTIPGDNEQFF
TGTGCCAGCAGCTTGGGAACAATCCCAGGGGACAATGAGCAGTTCTTC
>NA|TRBJ2-1|NA|TRBV28
CASSWLGKGNYEQFF
TGTGCCAGCAGTTGGCTGGGGAAGGGGAACTATGAGCAGTTCTTC
>NA|TRBJ2-1|NA|TRBV5-4
CASSFGTDNNEQFF
TGTGCCAGCAGCTTTGGGACCGACAACAATGAGCAGTTCTTC
>NA|TRBJ2-7|TRBD2|TRBV6-1
CASRTSGTLAGLYF
TGTGCCAGCAGGACTAGCGGGACCCTAGCGGGGTTGTACTTC
>NA|TRBJ1-1|TRBD1|TRBV28
CASTRQGTKTGAFF
TGTGCCAGCACCCGACAGGGGACAAAAACTGGGGCTTTCTTT
>NA|TRBJ2-3|NA|TRBV19
CASSFLRADTQYF
TGTGCCAGTAGTTTTTTAAGGGCGGATACGCAGTATTTT
>NA|TRBJ2-7|NA|TRBV28
CASSPPGENYEQYF
TGTGCCAGCAGCCCACCGGGGGAAAACTACGAGCAGTACTTC
>once|TRBJ1-2|NA|TRBV9
CASSVLPVGPPMGYTF
TGTGCCAGCAGCGTCCTCCCGGTGGGGCCTCCAATGGGGTACACCTTC
>once|TRBJ2-1|NA|TRBV7-3
CASSRSEGGNYNEQFF
TGTGCCAGCAGCCGAAGCGAAGGGGGTAATTACAATGAGCAGTTCTTC
>NA|TRBJ2-3|TRBD2|TRBV14
CASSQVAGAPNTQYF
TGTGCCAGCAGCCAAGTAGCGGGAGCTCCGAATACGCAGTATTTT
>NA|TRBJ2-1|TRBD1|TRBV7-3
CASSPGQGSYNEQFF
TGTGCCAGCAGCCCGGGACAGGGCTCCTACAATGAGCAGTTCTTC
>NA|TRBJ2-7|TRBD1|TRBV7-6
CASSLGTGGVGEQYF
TGTGCCAGCAGCCTGGGGACAGGGGGTGTCGGTGAGCAGTACTTC
>NA|TRBJ1-5|NA|TRBV7-9
CASQGESNQPQHF
TGTGCCAGCCAGGGTGAGAGCAATCAGCCCCAGCATTTT
>NA|TRBJ2-2|NA|TRBV19
CASSILTWQGAGELFF
TGTGCCAGTAGTATTCTCACCTGGCAGGGCGCCGGGGAGCTGTTTTTT
>NA|TRBJ2-1|TRBD1|TRBV5-1
CASSSGQGATNEQFF
TGCGCCAGCAGCTCGGGACAGGGGGCTACCAATGAGCAGTTCTTC
>NA|TRBJ2-3|NA|TRBV10-3
CAISLAGSTDTQYF
TGTGCCATCAGCCTTGCCGGGAGCACAGATACGCAGTATTTT
>NA|TRBJ1-2|NA|TRBV28
CASSFPGGYTF
TGTGCCAGCAGTTTCCCGGGCGGCTACACCTTC